This T cell receptor (beta chain) derives from a study of CD8+CD57+ T cells in acquired aplastic anemia. The study profiled TCR beta VDJ and CDR3 using genomic DNA as template. One entry per CDR3 protein, called by TCRdb with MiXCR from the reads. The sample consists of 200,000 or so distinct CDR3 sequences, 40% to 50% of them appearing once. Germline V gene sequence: CDR1 SGHAT, CDR2 FQNNGV. The J segment lost 2 bases and the V segment lost 1 base, leaving 8 bases of the junction unmatched. The CDR3 runs 16 residues. Sequencing was done on patients that had shown CD8+CD57+ cell expansion by flow cytometry.

The sequence was collected from a human donor with aplastic anemia. Material: sorted CD4+, CD8+, or CD8+CD57+ T cells (not recorded which) from PBMCs. The chain recombines TRBV11-2 with TRBJ2-7, with 7 bases fitting TRBD2. The CDR3 region is CASSLGRTRTTYEQYF. In DNA form, the CDR3 reads TGTGCCAGCAGCTTAGGGAGGACTAGGACCACCTACGAGCAGTACTTC.